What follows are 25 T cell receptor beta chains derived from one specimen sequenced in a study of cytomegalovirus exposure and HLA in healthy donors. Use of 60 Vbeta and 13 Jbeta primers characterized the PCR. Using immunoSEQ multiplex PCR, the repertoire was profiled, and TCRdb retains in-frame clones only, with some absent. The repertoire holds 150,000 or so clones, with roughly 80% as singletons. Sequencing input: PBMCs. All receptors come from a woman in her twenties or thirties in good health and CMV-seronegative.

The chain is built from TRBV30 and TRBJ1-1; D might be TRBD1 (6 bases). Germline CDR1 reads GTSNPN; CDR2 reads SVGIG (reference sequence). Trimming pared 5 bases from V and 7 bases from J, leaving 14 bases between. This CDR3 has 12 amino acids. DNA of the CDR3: TGTGCCTGGCACGGGGAGGGGGTTGAAGCTTTCTTT. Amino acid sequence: CAWHGEGVEAFF.

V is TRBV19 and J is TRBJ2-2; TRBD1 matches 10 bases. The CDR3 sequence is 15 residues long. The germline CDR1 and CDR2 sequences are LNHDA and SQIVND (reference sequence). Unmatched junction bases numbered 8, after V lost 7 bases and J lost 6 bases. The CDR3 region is CASKFGTGDAGELFF. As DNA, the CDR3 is TGTGCCAGTAAATTCGGGACAGGGGACGCCGGGGAGCTGTTTTTT.

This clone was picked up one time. The chain's CDR3 is CASSIPGRTTYEQYF. DNA of the CDR3: TGTGCCAGTAGTATTCCCGGCAGGACTACCTACGAGCAGTACTTC. V and J are TRBV19 and TRBJ2-7; maybe TRBD2 (6 bases). The CDR3 covers 15 residues. The V end was cut by 3 bases, the J end by 2 bases, with 14 bases between. Per the germline V gene, CDR1 is LNHDA and CDR2 is SQIVND (reference sequence).

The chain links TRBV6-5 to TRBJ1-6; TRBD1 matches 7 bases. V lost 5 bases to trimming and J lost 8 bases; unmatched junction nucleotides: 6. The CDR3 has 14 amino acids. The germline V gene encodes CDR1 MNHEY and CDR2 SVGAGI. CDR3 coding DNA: TGTGCCAGCAGTGTGGACAGGTCTGATTCACCCCTCCACTTT. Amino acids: CASSVDRSDSPLHF.

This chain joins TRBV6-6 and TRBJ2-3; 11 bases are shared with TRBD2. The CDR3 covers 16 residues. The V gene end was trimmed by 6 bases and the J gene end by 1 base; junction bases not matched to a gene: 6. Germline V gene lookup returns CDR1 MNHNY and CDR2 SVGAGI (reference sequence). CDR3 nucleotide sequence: TGTGCCAGCAGGGCTAGCGGGGGGCGGGGCACAGATACGCAGTATTTT. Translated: CASRASGGRGTDTQYF.

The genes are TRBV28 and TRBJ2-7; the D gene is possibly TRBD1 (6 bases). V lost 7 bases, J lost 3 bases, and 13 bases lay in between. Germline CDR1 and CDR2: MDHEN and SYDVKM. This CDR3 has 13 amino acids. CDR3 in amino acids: CASTTGKSYEQYF. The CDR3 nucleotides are TGTGCCAGCACGACAGGCAAAAGCTACGAGCAGTACTTC.

The CDR3 region is CASSPVSGGYNEQFF. CDR3 DNA: TGTGCCAGCAGCCCTGTTAGCGGGGGGTACAATGAGCAGTTCTTC. The rearrangement uses TRBV14 and TRBJ2-1; TRBD2 agrees at 10 bases. The CDR3 runs to 15 residues. V trimming: 4 bases; J trimming: 4 bases; junction bases outside the gene matches: 4. Looked up from germline, CDR1 is SGHDN and CDR2 is FVKESK.

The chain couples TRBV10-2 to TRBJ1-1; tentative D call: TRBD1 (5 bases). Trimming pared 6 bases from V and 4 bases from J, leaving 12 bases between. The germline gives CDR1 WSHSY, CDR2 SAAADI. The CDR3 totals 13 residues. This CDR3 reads CASRAGLGTEAFF. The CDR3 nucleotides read TGCGCCAGCAGGGCAGGGCTGGGCACTGAAGCTTTCTTT.

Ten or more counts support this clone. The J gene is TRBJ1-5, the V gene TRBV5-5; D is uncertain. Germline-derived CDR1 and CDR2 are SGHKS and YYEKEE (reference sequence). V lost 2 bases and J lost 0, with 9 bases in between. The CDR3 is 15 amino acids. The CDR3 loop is CASSLEGHSNQPQHF. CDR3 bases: TGTGCCAGCAGCTTAGAGGGCCATAGCAATCAGCCCCAGCATTTT.

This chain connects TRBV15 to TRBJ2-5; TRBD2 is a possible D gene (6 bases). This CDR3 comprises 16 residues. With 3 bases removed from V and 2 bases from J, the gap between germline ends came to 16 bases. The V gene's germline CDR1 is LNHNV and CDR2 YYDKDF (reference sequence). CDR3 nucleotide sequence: TGTGCCACCAGCAGTCAACCCCGGCGGGGACAAGAGACCCAGTACTTC. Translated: CATSSQPRRGQETQYF.

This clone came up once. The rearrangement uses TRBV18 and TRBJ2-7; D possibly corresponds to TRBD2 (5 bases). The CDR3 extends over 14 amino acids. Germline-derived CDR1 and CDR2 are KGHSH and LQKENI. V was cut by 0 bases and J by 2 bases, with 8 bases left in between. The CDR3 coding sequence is TGTGCCAGCTCACCACCCTCCGGGACCTACGAGCAGTACTTC. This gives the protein CASSPPSGTYEQYF.

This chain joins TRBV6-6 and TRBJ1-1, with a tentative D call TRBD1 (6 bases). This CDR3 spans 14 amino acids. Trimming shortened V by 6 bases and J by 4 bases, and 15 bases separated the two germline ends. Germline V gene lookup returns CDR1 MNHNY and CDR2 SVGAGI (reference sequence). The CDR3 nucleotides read TGTGCCAGCAGCCCCCAGAAAGGGGGCACTGAAGCTTTCTTT. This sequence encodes CASSPQKGGTEAFF.

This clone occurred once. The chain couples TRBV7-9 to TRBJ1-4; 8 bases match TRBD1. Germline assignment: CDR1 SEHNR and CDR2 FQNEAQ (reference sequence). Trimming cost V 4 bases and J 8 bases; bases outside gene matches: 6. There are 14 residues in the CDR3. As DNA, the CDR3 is TGTGCCAGCAGCTCAGGGGGCCTAGGGGAAAAACTGTTTTTT. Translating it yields CASSSGGLGEKLFF.

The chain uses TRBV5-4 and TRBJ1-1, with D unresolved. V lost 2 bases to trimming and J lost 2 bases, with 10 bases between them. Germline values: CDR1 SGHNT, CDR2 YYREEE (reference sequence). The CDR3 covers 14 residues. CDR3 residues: CASSLKYSNTEAFF. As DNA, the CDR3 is TGTGCCAGCAGCTTAAAATACAGCAACACTGAAGCTTTCTTT.

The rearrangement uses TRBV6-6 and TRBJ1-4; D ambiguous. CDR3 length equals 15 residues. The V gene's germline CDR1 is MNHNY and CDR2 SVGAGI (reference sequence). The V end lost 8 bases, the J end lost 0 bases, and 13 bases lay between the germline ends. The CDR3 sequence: CASSSGAATNEKLFF. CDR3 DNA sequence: TGTGCCAGCTCCTCGGGAGCGGCAACTAATGAAAAACTGTTTTTT.

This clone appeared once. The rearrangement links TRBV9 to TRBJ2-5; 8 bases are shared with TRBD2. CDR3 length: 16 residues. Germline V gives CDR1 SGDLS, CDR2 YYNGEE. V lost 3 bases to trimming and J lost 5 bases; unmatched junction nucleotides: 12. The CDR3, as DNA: TGTGCCAGCAGCGAACCGGGGGGGGGCCGGGCGGAGACCCAGTACTTC. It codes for CASSEPGGGRAETQYF.

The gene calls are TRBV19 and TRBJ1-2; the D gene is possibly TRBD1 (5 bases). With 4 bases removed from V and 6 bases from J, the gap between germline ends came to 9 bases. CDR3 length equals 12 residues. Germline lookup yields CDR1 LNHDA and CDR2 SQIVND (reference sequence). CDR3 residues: CASSTGRNGYTF. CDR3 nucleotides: TGTGCCAGTAGTACAGGGAGGAATGGCTACACCTTC.

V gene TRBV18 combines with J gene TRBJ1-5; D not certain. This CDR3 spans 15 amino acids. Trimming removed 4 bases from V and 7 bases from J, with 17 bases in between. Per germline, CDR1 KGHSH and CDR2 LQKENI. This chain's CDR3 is CASSRETSSGQPQHF. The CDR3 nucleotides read TGTGCCAGCTCACGAGAGACATCTTCTGGACAGCCCCAGCATTTT.

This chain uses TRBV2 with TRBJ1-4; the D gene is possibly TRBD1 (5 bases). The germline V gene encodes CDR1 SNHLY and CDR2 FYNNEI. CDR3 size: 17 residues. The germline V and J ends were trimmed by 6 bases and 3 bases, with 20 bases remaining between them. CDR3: CASRAGPFATANEKLFF. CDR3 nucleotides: TGTGCCAGCAGGGCAGGGCCTTTTGCAACGGCTAATGAAAAACTGTTTTTT.

The CDR3 DNA reads TGCGCCAGCAGCTTGGACAGGCTACATAACTATGGCTACACCTTC. Translated: CASSLDRLHNYGYTF. The chain carries TRBV5-1 and TRBJ1-2, with a weak D call TRBD1 (5 bases). The V gene lost 0 bases and the J gene lost 1 base, with 10 bases spanning the gap. In germline, CDR1 is SGHRS, CDR2 YFSETQ. The CDR3 is made up of 15 amino acids. The complete variable domain, with remaining parts taken from reference TRBV5-1 and TRBJ1-2, reads KAGVTQTPRYLIKTRGQQVTLSCSPISGHRSVSWYQQTPGQGLQFLFEYFSETQRNKGNFPGRFSGRQFSNSRSEMNVSTLELGDSALYLCASSLDRLHNYGYTFGSGTRLTVV.

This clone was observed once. CDR3: CASRETTGNNGYTF. The CDR3 DNA reads TGTGCCAGCAGGGAGACGACAGGGAATAATGGCTACACCTTC. The chain joins TRBV5-6 to TRBJ1-2, with 7 bases aligning to TRBD1. The CDR3 length is 14 residues. The germline V gene encodes CDR1 SGHDT and CDR2 YYEEEE. The J segment lost 6 bases and the V segment lost 5 bases, leaving 10 bases of the junction unmatched.

DNA for the CDR3: TGCGCCAGCAGCCAAAGGGCGGGGGCCCGATCCTCAGATACGCAGTATTTT. It is translated as CASSQRAGARSSDTQYF. The chain recombines TRBV4-1 with TRBJ2-3; perhaps TRBD2 as D (7 bases). Germline values: CDR1 MGHRA, CDR2 YSYEKL. The CDR3 totals 17 residues. V lost 2 bases and J lost 4, with 19 bases in between.

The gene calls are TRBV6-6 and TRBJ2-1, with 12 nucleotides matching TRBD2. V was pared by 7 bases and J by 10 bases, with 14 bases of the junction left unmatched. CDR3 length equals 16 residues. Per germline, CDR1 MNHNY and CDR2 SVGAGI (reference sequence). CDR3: CASKKWASGGAGEQFF. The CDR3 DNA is TGTGCCAGCAAAAAGTGGGCTAGCGGGGGGGCGGGAGAGCAGTTCTTC.

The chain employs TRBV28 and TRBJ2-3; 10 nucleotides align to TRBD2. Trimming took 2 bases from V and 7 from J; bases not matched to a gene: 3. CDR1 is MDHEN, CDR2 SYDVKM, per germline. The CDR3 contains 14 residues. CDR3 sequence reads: CASSLLAGAHTQYF. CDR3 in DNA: TGTGCCAGCAGTTTACTAGCGGGGGCCCATACGCAGTATTTT.

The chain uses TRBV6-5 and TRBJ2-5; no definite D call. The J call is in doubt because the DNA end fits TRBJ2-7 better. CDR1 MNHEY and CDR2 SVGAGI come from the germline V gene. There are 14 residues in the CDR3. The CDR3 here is CASSYSQVGYEQYF. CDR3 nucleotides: TGTGCCAGCAGTTACTCCCAGGTTGGATACGAGCAGTACTTC.